The 9 T cell receptor beta chains given below trace back to one sample, sequenced in a study of metastatic and nonmetastatic thyroid tumors. Not a single patient had been given any form of treatment at any point before undergoing thyroid surgery. TCRdb re-called the PCR reads via MiXCR. Of about 4,400 clones listed, roughly 33% were seen once; the top ten hold around two fifths. Sequenced input: adjacent normal tissue. The receptors here all came from a male donor with papillary thyroid cancer or a benign thyroid nodule (not recorded which). Some clones in this sample may be carry-over from other donors' samples.

This clone is labeled medium-sized. CDR3 region: CASTTGTREKLFF. CDR3 DNA sequence: TGTGCCAGTACCACAGGGACGAGGGAAAAACTGTTTTTT. This chain uses TRBV19 with TRBJ1-4; possibly TRBD1 for D (6 bases). In germline, CDR1 is LNHDA, CDR2 SQIVND (reference sequence). Trimming left V 7 bases short and J 8 bases short, with 14 bases between. The CDR3 is made up of 13 amino acids.

The chain carries TRBV9 and TRBJ1-2; the match to TRBD1 covers 8 bases. V shed 1 base and J 3 bases; nucleotides not matched to a gene: 5. Germline CDR1 and CDR2: SGDLS and YYNGEE. The CDR3 spans 15 residues. CDR3 amino acids: CASSVFAGGDYGYTF. CDR3 in DNA: TGTGCCAGCAGCGTATTCGCAGGGGGCGACTATGGCTACACCTTC.

This sequence joins TRBV5-1 and TRBJ2-3; D is possibly TRBD2 (6 bases). Trimming removed 2 bases at V and 3 bases at J, with 16 bases between. The CDR3 contains 16 residues. Looked up from germline, CDR1 is SGHRS and CDR2 is YFSETQ. The CDR3 coding sequence is TGCGCCAGCAGCTTAGGCGGGAACGACCCAACAGATACGCAGTATTTT. It specifies CASSLGGNDPTDTQYF.

By share, this clone ranks as large. This chain connects TRBV27 to TRBJ1-1, with 10 bases fitting TRBD1. V shed 3 bases, J shed 5 bases, and the junction held 6 bases outside the gene matches. The CDR3 extends over 15 amino acids. Germline V lookup: CDR1 MNHEY, CDR2 SMNVEV (reference sequence). The DNA of the CDR3 is TGTGCCAGCAGTTTGGGACAGGGGTTTGGGACTGAAGCTTTCTTT. Its protein product is CASSLGQGFGTEAFF.

V and J are TRBV20-1 and TRBJ1-5; D possibly corresponds to TRBD1 (5 bases). This CDR3 is built from 13 residues. From germline, CDR1 is DFQATT and CDR2 SNEGSKA (reference sequence). Trimming removed 5 bases from V and 3 bases from J, with 11 bases in between. CDR3 sequence: CSAGTNANQPQHF. Written as DNA, the CDR3 is TGCAGTGCTGGGACCAACGCCAATCAGCCCCAGCATTTT.

This clone has just one count. This rearrangement joins TRBV2 to TRBJ2-2; no firm D call. Germline-derived CDR1 and CDR2 are SNHLY and FYNNEI. CDR3 length: 13 residues. With 4 bases removed from V and 9 bases from J, the gap between germline ends came to 12 bases. The CDR3 loop is CASSGSLGRELFF. For the CDR3, the DNA is TGTGCCAGCAGTGGCTCCCTCGGCCGGGAGCTGTTTTTT. The full variable domain, completed using reference TRBV2 and TRBJ2-2, is EPEVTQTPSHQVTQMGQEVILRCVPISNHLYFYWYRQILGQKVEFLVSFYNNEISEKSEIFDDQFSVERPDGSNFTLKIRSTKLEDSAMYFCASSGSLGRELFFGEGSRLTVL.

This clone has a handful of counts. The chain links TRBV12-3 or TRBV12-4 to TRBJ1-2, with D possibly TRBD1 on 6 matching bases. This CDR3 has 13 amino acids. V lost 6 bases and J 3 bases, leaving 11 bases between the germline ends. The CDR3 protein is CASSRDIHYGYTF. Here the CDR3 DNA reads TGTGCCAGCAGCCGGGACATTCACTATGGCTACACCTTC.

The V gene is TRBV9, the J gene TRBJ2-3, with 8 bases lining up with TRBD2. The CDR3 has 16 residues. CDR1 SGDLS and CDR2 YYNGEE come from the germline V gene. V lost 0 bases and J lost 6; bases outside the gene matches: 9. The CDR3 sequence: CASSVAVSGRTDTQYF. In DNA, the CDR3 is TGTGCCAGCAGCGTAGCAGTAAGCGGGAGAACTGATACGCAGTATTTT.

The chain has TRBV2 and TRBJ1-2, with D possibly being TRBD1 (6 bases). In germline, CDR1 is SNHLY, CDR2 FYNNEI. With 7 bases removed from V and 3 bases from J, the gap between germline ends came to 12 bases. The CDR3 consists of 13 residues. The CDR3 is CASIFQGYYGYTF. CDR3 coding DNA: TGTGCCAGCATTTTTCAGGGGTACTATGGCTACACCTTC. Using reference TRBV2 and TRBJ1-2 for the parts outside the CDR3, the full variable domain is EPEVTQTPSHQVTQMGQEVILRCVPISNHLYFYWYRQILGQKVEFLVSFYNNEISEKSEIFDDQFSVERPDGSNFTLKIRSTKLEDSAMYFCASIFQGYYGYTFGSGTRLTVV.